The source of this T cell receptor (beta chain) is a study of T cells after yellow fever vaccination. This clonotype was seen at least ten times. TCRdb reprocessed the 5' RACE reads with MiXCR, giving one entry per CDR3 protein. The table lists approximately 150,000 distinct CDR3 sequences, 6.2% of them singletons. The starting material was CD4+ T cells sorted from PBMCs, obtained on the day of the first yellow fever vaccination. This TCR was sampled from a man aged 18 to 30 who received the YFV17D yellow fever vaccine.

The CDR3 DNA sequence: TGTGCCAGCAGGCCGACAGGGCTTCGGACAGATACGCAGTATTTT. Amino acid sequence: CASRPTGLRTDTQYF. The chain uses TRBV7-2 and TRBJ2-3, with 7 bases identical to TRBD1. CDR3 length: 15 residues. With 6 bases clipped from V and 3 bases from J, the junction kept 9 bases outside the gene matches. CDR1 is SGHTA, CDR2 FQGNSA, per germline.